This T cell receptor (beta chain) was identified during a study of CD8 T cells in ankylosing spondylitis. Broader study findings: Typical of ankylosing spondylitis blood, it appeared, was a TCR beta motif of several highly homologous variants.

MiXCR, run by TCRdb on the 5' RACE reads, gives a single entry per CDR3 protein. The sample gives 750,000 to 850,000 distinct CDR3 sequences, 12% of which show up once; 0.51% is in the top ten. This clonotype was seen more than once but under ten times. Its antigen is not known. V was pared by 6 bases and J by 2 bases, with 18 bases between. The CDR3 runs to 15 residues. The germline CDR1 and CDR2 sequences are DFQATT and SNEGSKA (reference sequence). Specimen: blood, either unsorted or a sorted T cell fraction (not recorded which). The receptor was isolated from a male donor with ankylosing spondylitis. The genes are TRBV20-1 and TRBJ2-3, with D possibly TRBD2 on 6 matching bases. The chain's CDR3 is CSAPGTLELTDTQYF. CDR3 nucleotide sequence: TGCAGTGCCCCCGGGACTCTAGAACTCACAGATACGCAGTATTTT.